The 27 T cell receptor beta chains below were found in one sample sequenced in a study of OX40 agonist ivuxolimab in advanced cancers. TCRdb's table, derived via immunoSEQ multiplex PCR, lists solely in-frame clones and lacks some. The data show roughly 66,000 clones, less than 90% seen once. The specimen was CD4+ or CD8+ T cells sorted from blood, collected in a trial of the OX40 agonist ivuxolimab. Source of these receptors: an adult with an advanced solid tumor such as melanoma, head and neck, liver or kidney cancer.

The V and J genes are TRBV28 and TRBJ2-7, with D perhaps matching TRBD2 (5 bases). CDR3 length equals 13 residues. Looked up from germline, CDR1 is MDHEN and CDR2 is SYDVKM. With 2 bases removed from V and 2 bases from J, the gap between germline ends came to 7 bases. The CDR3 DNA reads TGTGCCAGCAGTTTACCGGGGACCTACGAGCAGTACTTC. It encodes CASSLPGTYEQYF.

In this sample, this clone is medium-sized. This chain connects TRBV7-8 to TRBJ2-2, with D unclear. The germline gives CDR1 SGHVS, CDR2 FQNEAQ. The CDR3 contains 14 residues. V was clipped by 3 bases and J by 6 bases, with 11 bases between them. CDR3 protein: CASSLDPNAGELFF. In DNA, the CDR3 is TGTGCCAGCAGCTTGGACCCTAATGCCGGGGAGCTGTTTTTT.

This clone turned up a few times. This chain connects TRBV28 to TRBJ1-2, with no clear D. The CDR3 loop spans 13 amino acids. CDR1 MDHEN and CDR2 SYDVKM come from the germline V gene. Deletions cut 6 bases from V and 0 bases from J, with 8 bases between. CDR3 in amino acids: CASSQTPNYGYTF. CDR3 bases: TGTGCCAGCAGCCAGACACCTAACTATGGCTACACCTTC.

The V call is TRBV19, the J call TRBJ1-1; no reliable D call. This CDR3 region has 10 residues. In germline, CDR1 is LNHDA, CDR2 SQIVND (reference sequence). V was clipped by 10 bases and J by 1 base, with 4 bases between them. This CDR3 is CATKNTEAFF. CDR3 in DNA: TGTGCCACCAAGAACACTGAAGCTTTCTTT.

The genes are TRBV11-2 and TRBJ2-6; 10 nucleotides line up with TRBD2. There are 18 residues in the CDR3. V shed 5 bases and J 2 bases; nucleotides not matched to a gene: 9. Looked up from germline, CDR1 is SGHAT and CDR2 is FQNNGV. The CDR3: CASSGRLAGVTGANVLTF. The CDR3 DNA reads TGTGCCAGCAGCGGGCGGCTAGCGGGAGTAACTGGGGCCAACGTCCTGACTTTC.

The chain uses TRBV7-9 and TRBJ2-7; D call uncertain. The V and J ends lost 8 bases and 6 bases respectively, with 17 bases between them. The length of the CDR3 is 13 residues. Germline V CDR1 and CDR2: SEHNR, FQNEAQ (reference sequence). This CDR3 reads CASVLQTLGEQYF. The DNA of the CDR3 is TGTGCCAGCGTGCTTCAGACCCTAGGCGAGCAGTACTTC.

The chain couples TRBV6-5 to TRBJ2-7; 7 bases line up with TRBD1. Per germline, CDR1 MNHEY and CDR2 SVGAGI. The V gene end was trimmed by 5 bases and the J gene end by 2 bases; junction bases not matched to a gene: 6. This CDR3 region has 14 residues. CDR3 nucleotide sequence: TGTGCCAGCAGTAAGGGGGCCATAACCTACGAGCAGTACTTC. Residues: CASSKGAITYEQYF.

This clone was found once. The chain joins TRBV19 to TRBJ1-2; no reliable D call. The V and J ends lost 4 bases and 4 bases respectively, with 7 bases between them. The germline V gene encodes CDR1 LNHDA and CDR2 SQIVND (reference sequence). The CDR3 extends over 12 amino acids. CDR3 nucleotide sequence: TGTGCCAGTAGTACAGCTTCCTATGGCTACACCTTC. It codes for CASSTASYGYTF.

The rearrangement joins TRBV5-4 to TRBJ2-7; 10 bases are shared with TRBD2. The CDR3 has 16 amino acids. Trimming took 0 bases from V and 4 from J; bases not matched to a gene: 7. The germline CDR1 and CDR2 sequences are SGHNT and YYREEE (reference sequence). The CDR3 region has the DNA TGTGCCAGCAGCTTGGTTTCAGCGGGAGGGCGTTACGAGCAGTACTTC. Residues: CASSLVSAGGRYEQYF.

This chain connects TRBV5-1 to TRBJ2-3, with a tentative D call TRBD2 (6 bases). The CDR3 consists of 17 residues. The V gene's germline CDR1 is SGHRS and CDR2 YFSETQ. Trimming took off 0 bases at V and 1 base at J, with 15 bases between the two ends. DNA for the CDR3: TGCGCCAGCAGCTTGGTGGTCGGGGGAAGCGGCACAGATACGCAGTATTTT. Its protein product is CASSLVVGGSGTDTQYF.

This clone was found a few times. The rearrangement joins TRBV23-1 to TRBJ2-7; D unresolved. TRBV23-1 counts as an open reading frame of uncertain function. CDR3 length: 13 residues. Trimming took off 5 bases at V and 3 bases at J, with 11 bases between the two ends. This CDR3 reads CASSESRRYEQYF. In DNA, the CDR3 is TGCGCCAGCAGTGAGTCTAGGCGCTACGAGCAGTACTTC.

The chain recombines TRBV5-1 with TRBJ1-2; 8 bases line up with TRBD1. The V gene end was trimmed by 4 bases and the J gene end by 0 bases; junction bases not matched to a gene: 2. There are 14 residues in the CDR3. In germline, CDR1 is SGHRS, CDR2 YFSETQ. In DNA form, the CDR3 reads TGCGCCAGCAGCCAGGGACAGGCTAACTATGGCTACACCTTC. It translates to CASSQGQANYGYTF.

The V gene is TRBV19, the J gene TRBJ2-3, with TRBD2 matching over 7 bases. This CDR3 region has 12 residues. CDR1 LNHDA and CDR2 SQIVND come from the germline V gene (reference sequence). Unmatched junction bases numbered 7, after V lost 10 bases and J lost 6 bases. CDR3 sequence: CAISAGADTQYF. The DNA of the CDR3 is TGTGCCATCTCCGCGGGAGCGGATACGCAGTATTTT.

This chain connects TRBV29-1 to TRBJ1-2; D is possibly TRBD1 (5 bases). The CDR3 spans 13 residues. The ends were cut back, 6 bases at V and 5 bases at J, with 16 bases in the middle. Germline assignment: CDR1 SQVTM and CDR2 ANQGSEA. The CDR3 loop is CSVVKQGRYGYTF. In nucleotides, the CDR3 is TGCAGCGTAGTAAAGCAGGGCCGGTATGGCTACACCTTC.

This chain uses TRBV5-1 with TRBJ1-5; possibly TRBD1 for D (5 bases). The CDR3 runs 16 residues. Between the trimmed V and J ends, which lost 0 bases and 1 base, there was a span of 11 bases. Germline assignment: CDR1 SGHRS and CDR2 YFSETQ. The CDR3 region is CASSLDGHPSNQPQHF. Written as DNA, the CDR3 is TGCGCCAGCAGCTTGGACGGACATCCGAGCAATCAGCCCCAGCATTTT.

The chain combines TRBV18 with TRBJ1-1; D is undetermined. Trimming stripped 5 bases from V and 3 bases from J, with 22 bases between. From germline, CDR1 is KGHSH and CDR2 LQKENI. The CDR3 covers 17 residues. The CDR3 region has the DNA TGTGCCAGCTCAAGTTTGTTTACGAGGTACCAGGACACTGAAGCTTTCTTT. Protein product: CASSSLFTRYQDTEAFF.

This chain joins TRBV2 and TRBJ2-2; 11 bases align to TRBD2. V was clipped by 6 bases and J by 5 bases; unmatched bases: 5. This CDR3 is 15 amino acids long. Germline V gene lookup returns CDR1 SNHLY and CDR2 FYNNEI. The CDR3: CASRVAGGPTGELFF. The CDR3 nucleotides are TGTGCCAGCAGGGTAGCGGGAGGGCCGACCGGGGAGCTGTTTTTT.

This chain joins TRBV7-2 and TRBJ2-7; tentatively, D is TRBD2 (5 bases). The V and J ends lost 1 base and 2 bases respectively, with 9 bases between them. Germline CDR1 SGHTA, CDR2 FQGNSA. This CDR3 contains 14 residues. CDR3 protein: CASSLVPEAYEQYF. The CDR3 DNA follows: TGTGCCAGCAGCTTAGTCCCGGAGGCCTACGAGCAGTACTTC.

The sample holds a few counts of this clone. This chain links TRBV4-3 with TRBJ1-2, with unresolved D. Germline CDR1 reads LGHNA; CDR2 reads YSLEER. Trimming shortened V by 1 base and J by 3 bases, and 6 bases separated the two germline ends. CDR3 length: 13 amino acids. The CDR3 region has the DNA TGCGCCAGCAGCCAAGTGATCTACTATGGCTACACCTTC. Translating gives CASSQVIYYGYTF.

CDR3 sequence: CASSTTGSYEQYF. CDR3 in DNA: TGTGCCAGCAGCACGACAGGGTCCTACGAGCAGTACTTC. The rearrangement links TRBV6-1 to TRBJ2-7, with 7 positions matching TRBD1. With 6 bases clipped from V and 1 base from J, the junction kept 3 bases outside the gene matches. The CDR3 sequence is 13 residues long. Germline V gene data show CDR1 as MNHNS and CDR2 as SASEGT.

The chain carries TRBV7-2 and TRBJ2-7; 9 bases fit TRBD2. V was clipped by 5 bases and J by 7 bases; unmatched bases: 21. This CDR3 is built from 18 residues. In germline, CDR1 is SGHTA, CDR2 FQGNSA. CDR3 nucleotides: TGTGCCAGCAGCCCGACCGGCGGGAGGGCCGTATTCTTGAGAGAGCAGTACTTC. Amino acid sequence: CASSPTGGRAVFLREQYF.

This clone has a handful of counts. This chain uses TRBV6-1 with TRBJ2-7; D remains ambiguous. Germline CDR1 is MNHNS and CDR2 is SASEGT. The germline V and J ends were trimmed by 0 bases and 2 bases, with 5 bases remaining between them. The CDR3 spans 13 residues. For the CDR3, the DNA is TGTGCCAGCAGTGAAGCGAGGCCCTACGAGCAGTACTTC. It encodes CASSEARPYEQYF.

The chain couples TRBV5-6 to TRBJ1-1; D possibly corresponds to TRBD1 (5 bases). Trimming cost V 4 bases and J 1 base, with 20 bases left between them. This CDR3 region has 17 residues. CDR1 is SGHDT, CDR2 YYEEEE, per germline. The CDR3 nucleotides are TGTGCCAGCAGCCCCATCGGCTGGGGCAGGGAGAACACTGAAGCTTTCTTT. Residues: CASSPIGWGRENTEAFF. The variable domain in full, completed from reference TRBV5-6 and TRBJ1-1, reads DAGVTQSPTHLIKTRGQQVTLRCSPKSGHDTVSWYQQALGQGPQFIFQYYEEEERQRGNFPDRFSGHQFPNYSSELNVNALLLGDSALYLCASSPIGWGRENTEAFFGQGTRLTVV.

The sample holds one count of this clone. The chain carries TRBV10-2 and TRBJ2-7, with a weak D call TRBD2 (5 bases). CDR3 length: 15 residues. CDR1 WSHSY and CDR2 SAAADI come from the germline V gene. The V end lost 10 bases, the J end lost 5 bases, and 24 bases lay between the germline ends. The CDR3 loop reads CATVSGRGRLDEQYF. CDR3 DNA sequence: TGCGCCACAGTATCGGGGAGAGGTCGCCTTGACGAGCAGTACTTC.

This clone was picked up a small number of times. The gene calls are TRBV6-6 and TRBJ1-3; D unresolved. The CDR3 runs 15 residues. Germline lookup yields CDR1 MNHNY and CDR2 SVGAGI (reference sequence). V was pared by 5 bases and J by 0 bases, with 11 bases between. The CDR3 spells CASSDNRHSGNTIYF. CDR3 bases: TGTGCCAGCAGTGACAACCGTCACTCTGGAAACACCATATATTTT.

This chain links TRBV19 with TRBJ2-7; 9 bases align to TRBD1. Unmatched junction bases numbered 5, after V lost 5 bases and J lost 0 bases. From germline, CDR1 is LNHDA and CDR2 SQIVND (reference sequence). The CDR3 covers 15 residues. The CDR3 loop is CASSLTGGHSYEQYF. The CDR3 DNA sequence: TGTGCCAGTAGTCTGACAGGGGGGCACTCCTACGAGCAGTACTTC.

V usage is TRBV5-8 and J usage is TRBJ1-2, with D unresolved. The CDR3 loop spans 14 amino acids. The V and J ends lost 4 bases and 4 bases respectively, with 14 bases between them. The germline V gene encodes CDR1 SGHTS and CDR2 YDEGEE. The CDR3 bases are TGTGCCAGCAGCCGGGCCAAACCCAGCTATGGCTACACCTTC. Amino acids: CASSRAKPSYGYTF.